The rows below give T cell receptor beta chains drawn from one sample of a study of blood T cell repertoires in COVID-19. Libraries were prepared by immunoSEQ multiplex PCR; TCRdb keeps only in-frame clonotypes and omits some of them. The sample has approximately 190,000 clones, more than 65% seen once; the top ten hold less than 8.5%. The sequencing input was PBMCs or T cells enriched from blood (not recorded which). Receptor source: a middle-aged man who had recovered from COVID-19. Both conserved end residues are part of each CDR3.

v_call cdr3_aa
TRBV9 CASSVDSRGSAEAFF
TRBV10-3 CAISDAGTGNTIYF
TRBV6-6 CASSHGTGSYGYTF
TRBV29-1 CSASTGSTEAFF
TRBV11-2 CASSSRGEQFF
TRBV7-2 CASTWGTGEIYNSPLHF
TRBV30 CAWSEVDRSYTF
TRBV4-1 CASSRTAGSYEQYF
TRBV6-6 CASSGQISNQPQHF
TRBV5-6 CASTKGGGRYGYTF
TRBV15 CATSPRDRGTNTEAFF
TRBV6-5 CASSYSGTGGYEQYF
TRBV3-1/TRBV3-2 CASSPQPHRGETQYF
TRBV7-9 CASSLARGQNEKLFF
TRBV5-1 CASSNRTSWHTQYF
TRBV20-1 CSASPGTGYSGYTF
TRBV7-8 CASSLDRGPYNEQFF
TRBV5-6 CASSSWTGTGELFF
TRBV6-5 CASRGDSSSYNEQFF
TRBV2 CASSPGTGGLSGYTF
TRBV19 CASSRRSDNSNQPQHF
TRBV4-2 CASSPAHRASPLHF
TRBV4-3 CASSQDIRDYDGYTF
TRBV4-3 CASSQDPGRQSTEAFF
TRBV5-6 CASSPDSKGYEQYF
TRBV30 CAWSGGRNQPQHF
TRBV20-1 CSAHGGGELFF
TRBV28 CASSYRETNEKLFF
TRBV5-1 CASSLQAGGGNTEAFF
TRBV7-2 CASSSDNSPLHF
TRBV6-5 CASSSPGGRTDTQYF
TRBV5-1 CASSYVGGRAFF
TRBV5-8 CASSSGLAGAETQYF
TRBV9 CASSVGQGAAAFF
TRBV6-5 CASTYSNTGELFF
TRBV30 CAWGSARGDTQYF
TRBV5-1 CASSPGDHQETQYF
TRBV19 CASSLGQRNYGYTF
TRBV6-1 CASSELVGAEYQPQHF
TRBV9 CASRSNEAFF
TRBV4-1 CASSLDRAGGYTF
TRBV6-5 CASSYVTGNTEAFF
TRBV4-1 CASSPGTADYGYTF
TRBV29-1 CSVEVRLLAGGLNEQFF